This T cell receptor (beta chain) stems from a study of regulatory T cells in long-lasting Graves disease. Study-level findings and limits: Accuracy may have suffered from the small sample size.

TCR beta libraries were built with iRepertoire HTBI primers and Arm-PCR of CDR3 regions. Each CDR3 protein gets one entry after TCRdb re-called the multiplex PCR reads with MiXCR. The profile covers over 500,000 distinct CDR3 sequences, with around 17% appearing a single time and approximately 18% taken by the ten largest. The time point is: newly diagnosed GD, antithyroid drugs for less than 3 months. RNA from PBMCs was the source of the TCR library. For this clonotype: Its antigen is undetermined. A much larger clone sits a single nucleotide away, making a read error possible.

This CDR3 is built from 14 residues. Germline values: CDR1 MNHNS, CDR2 SASEGT. These data also formed part of another study, on T cells in Graves' hyperthyroidism and ophthalmopathy. Turning to that study: Hyperthyroidism, newly diagnosed and lasting under 2 months, affected patients aged 18 to 65.

The chain is built from TRBV6-1 and TRBJ2-2; D remains unclear. Sequencing was performed on peripheral blood mononuclear cells (PBMCs), taken at new diagnosis, from a patient treated with antithyroid drugs. The source is a woman aged 25 to 39 with Graves disease. In nucleotides, the CDR3 is TGTACCAGCAAGAACAGAGTAGACACCGGGGAGCTGTTTTTT. This encodes CTSKNRVDTGELFF.